Described below is a single T cell receptor beta chain sequence and its context. The antigen is not known. Up to about 2 ug genomic DNA was used for TCRB CDR3 amplification. The PCR used 60 V beta and 13 J beta primers. Sequenced by immunoSEQ multiplex PCR; TCRdb stores in-frame clones only, minus some. The sample carries roughly 83,000 clones, 86% recorded once. V was clipped by 6 bases and J by 0 bases; unmatched bases: 5. The CDR3 is made up of 16 amino acids. CDR1 MNHEY and CDR2 SMNVEV come from the germline V gene (reference sequence). This record comes from a study of glioma-infiltrating T cells after dendritic cell vaccination. For the study at large: Dendritic cell vaccine was injected intradermally three times, biweekly. Study-wide findings and caveats: Higher pretreatment TIL content predicted longer progression-free time and survival.

This sequence originates from a human donor with glioblastoma. Sample: blood, taken before dendritic cell vaccination. The chain is built from TRBV27 and TRBJ2-6; 7 nucleotides agree with TRBD1. The CDR3, as DNA: TGTGCCAGCAGAACCAGACAGGGCTCTGGGGCCAACGTCCTGACTTTC. It codes for CASRTRQGSGANVLTF.